A single sample is the source of the 14 T cell receptor beta chains below, sequenced in a study of T cells in Graves' hyperthyroidism and ophthalmopathy. The investigators amplified TCR beta CDR3 regions from RNA transcripts. The TCR CDR3 was amplified in a first-round RT-PCR using the HTBI primer set. TCRdb re-called the multiplex PCR reads with MiXCR, one entry per CDR3 protein. The sample records 500,000 to 750,000 distinct CDR3 sequences, about half being singletons. Sequencing was performed on peripheral blood or thyroid tissue (not recorded which). Receptors originate from a woman between 18 and 30 years old with Graves' hyperthyroidism.

The rearrangement joins TRBV7-9 to TRBJ2-5, with D perhaps TRBD2 (6 bases). The V gene's germline CDR1 is SEHNR and CDR2 FQNEAQ (reference sequence). The CDR3 totals 17 residues. V was cut by 5 bases and J by 5 bases, with 24 bases left in between. DNA for the CDR3: TGTGCCAGCAGCGCGGGCTGGGGAGGCCATCCCAAGGAGACCCAGTACTTC. The encoded protein is CASSAGWGGHPKETQYF.

This clonotype was recorded many times. The CDR3 nucleotides read TGTGCCAGCAGCTTCAACTCCTACGAGCAGTACTTC. It yields the protein CASSFNSYEQYF. The rearrangement joins TRBV13 to TRBJ2-7; no definite D call. The germline CDR1 and CDR2 sequences are PRHDT and FYEKMQ (reference sequence). The CDR3 spans 12 residues. The germline V and J ends were trimmed by 3 bases and 0 bases, with 3 bases remaining between them. Complete variable domain (other parts from reference TRBV13 and TRBJ2-7): AAGVIQSPRHLIKEKRETATLKCYPIPRHDTVYWYQQGPGQDPQFLISFYEKMQSDKGSIPDRFSAQQFSDYHSELNMSSLELGDSALYFCASSFNSYEQYFGPGTRLTVT.

This sequence joins TRBV20-1 and TRBJ1-4, with D hard to call. The ends were cut back, 4 bases at V and 5 bases at J, with 8 bases in the middle. Germline CDR1 DFQATT, CDR2 SNEGSKA (reference sequence). The CDR3 has 12 amino acids. The CDR3 spells CSAKGGNEKLFF. The CDR3 nucleotides read TGCAGTGCTAAGGGAGGCAATGAAAAACTGTTTTTT.

The rearrangement joins TRBV29-1 to TRBJ1-1; D ambiguous. Germline CDR1 is SQVTM and CDR2 is ANQGSEA. The CDR3 consists of 13 residues. Trimming pared 4 bases from V and 1 base from J, leaving 10 bases between. CDR3 DNA: TGCAGCGTTGTACGATCTGAGAACACTGAAGCTTTCTTT. Its translation is CSVVRSENTEAFF.

The rearrangement joins TRBV9 to TRBJ2-3; D may be TRBD2 (5 bases). The V end lost 2 bases, the J end lost 1 base, and 11 bases lay between the germline ends. This CDR3 region has 15 residues. Germline V lookup: CDR1 SGDLS, CDR2 YYNGEE. In nucleotides, the CDR3 is TGTGCCAGCAGCGTTGTCTGGCGGGGCACAGATACGCAGTATTTT. This encodes CASSVVWRGTDTQYF.

This clonotype has ten or more counts. The V call is TRBV20-1, the J call TRBJ2-7; 16 bases are a match to TRBD2. V dropped 6 bases and J dropped 1; count of bases not matched to a gene: 9. Per the germline V gene, CDR1 is DFQATT and CDR2 is SNEGSKA (reference sequence). The CDR3 loop spans 17 amino acids. The CDR3 spells CSAGTSGRASGSYEQYF. CDR3 in DNA: TGCAGTGCGGGGACTAGCGGGAGGGCCTCTGGGTCCTACGAGCAGTACTTC.

In regard to this clonotype: A junction end diverges from the germline sequence, so it may reflect a read error. The rearrangement joins TRBV2 to TRBJ2-6, with TRBD2 as a possible D gene (5 bases). In germline, CDR1 is SNHLY, CDR2 FYNNEI. This CDR3 has 14 amino acids. CDR3 nucleotide sequence: TGTGCCAGCAGTGCGTTACGGGGTGCGAACACTGAAGCTTTC. It specifies CASSALRGANTEAF.

This clonotype was observed at least ten times. The J gene is TRBJ2-2, the V gene TRBV20-1; TRBD2 matches at 12 bases. Germline-derived CDR1 and CDR2 are DFQATT and SNEGSKA (reference sequence). This CDR3 has 15 amino acids. With V trimmed by 3 bases and J by 7 bases, 6 bases remained unmatched. Here the CDR3 DNA reads TGCAGTGCTAGGGCTAGCGGGAGGGCCGGCGGGGAGCTGTTTTTT. It is translated as CSARASGRAGGELFF.

V usage is TRBV19 and J usage is TRBJ2-2; D might be TRBD2 (6 bases). The CDR3 has 14 amino acids. CDR1 and CDR2 from the germline V gene are LNHDA and SQIVND (reference sequence). Between the trimmed V and J ends, which lost 7 bases and 0 bases, there was a span of 9 bases. The CDR3 DNA is TGTGCCAGTAAGGAGGGCGCGAACACCGGGGAGCTGTTTTTT. Translated, it gives CASKEGANTGELFF. Drawing the rest from reference TRBV19 and TRBJ2-2, the complete variable domain is DGGITQSPKYLFRKEGQNVTLSCEQNLNHDAMYWYRQDPGQGLRLIYYSQIVNDFQKGDIAEGYSVSREKKESFPLTVTSAQKNPTAFYLCASKEGANTGELFFGEGSRLTVL.

This clonotype was recorded at least ten times. The rearrangement uses TRBV15 and TRBJ1-2, with D maybe TRBD1 (6 bases). Germline CDR1 LNHNV, CDR2 YYDKDF (reference sequence). V lost 0 bases to trimming and J lost 7 bases, with 21 bases between them. CDR3 length: 17 amino acids. The CDR3: CATSRDLPYRAGSGYTF. The DNA for the CDR3 is TGTGCCACCAGCAGAGACCTTCCCTACAGGGCCGGGTCTGGCTACACCTTC. Looking up the rest from reference TRBV15 and TRBJ1-2 gives the full variable domain: DAMVIQNPRYQVTQFGKPVTLSCSQTLNHNVMYWYQQKSSQAPKLLFHYYDKDFNNEADTPDNFQSRRPNTSFCFLDIRSPGLGDTAMYLCATSRDLPYRAGSGYTFGSGTRLTVV.

In its sample, this clonotype was seen many times. This sequence joins TRBV6-2 or TRBV6-3 and TRBJ2-5; D is unclear. The V gene's germline CDR1 is MNHEY and CDR2 SVGEGT. This CDR3 has 13 residues. V lost 8 bases, J lost 2 bases, and 12 bases lay in between. Here the CDR3 reads CASHIYRQETQYF. The CDR3 nucleotides read TGTGCCAGCCACATCTACAGACAAGAGACCCAGTACTTC.

About this clonotype: A much bigger clone sits one base away, suggesting this may be a read error. The rearrangement joins TRBV10-3 to TRBJ2-7; the D gene could be TRBD1 or TRBD2 (6 bases each). Germline CDR1 ENHRY, CDR2 SYGVKD. This CDR3 contains 14 residues. The DNA for the CDR3 is TGTGCCACCGAGGGGGGTCATATTTCCTACGAGCGGTACTTC. Amino acids: CATEGGHISYERYF.

This clonotype was found once. This chain uses TRBV2 with TRBJ2-2, with D tentatively TRBD1 or TRBD2 (6 bases each). CDR3 length: 14 residues. V lost 6 bases and J 5 bases, leaving 13 bases between the germline ends. Germline V gene sequence: CDR1 SNHLY, CDR2 FYNNEI. CDR3 sequence: CASRGGTETGELFF. The DNA of the CDR3 is TGTGCCAGCAGAGGGGGGACGGAAACCGGGGAGCTGTTTTTT.

This clonotype was counted ten times or more. CDR3 sequence (DNA): TGCGCCAGCAGCCAAGAAAGGGGTGGTAGCAATCAGCCCCAGCATTTT. Translated, it gives CASSQERGGSNQPQHF. This chain links TRBV4-3 with TRBJ1-5, with a weak D call TRBD1 (5 bases). The CDR3 is made up of 16 amino acids. The V end was cut by 0 bases, the J end by 0 bases, with 9 bases between. Germline CDR1 is LGHNA and CDR2 is YSLEER.